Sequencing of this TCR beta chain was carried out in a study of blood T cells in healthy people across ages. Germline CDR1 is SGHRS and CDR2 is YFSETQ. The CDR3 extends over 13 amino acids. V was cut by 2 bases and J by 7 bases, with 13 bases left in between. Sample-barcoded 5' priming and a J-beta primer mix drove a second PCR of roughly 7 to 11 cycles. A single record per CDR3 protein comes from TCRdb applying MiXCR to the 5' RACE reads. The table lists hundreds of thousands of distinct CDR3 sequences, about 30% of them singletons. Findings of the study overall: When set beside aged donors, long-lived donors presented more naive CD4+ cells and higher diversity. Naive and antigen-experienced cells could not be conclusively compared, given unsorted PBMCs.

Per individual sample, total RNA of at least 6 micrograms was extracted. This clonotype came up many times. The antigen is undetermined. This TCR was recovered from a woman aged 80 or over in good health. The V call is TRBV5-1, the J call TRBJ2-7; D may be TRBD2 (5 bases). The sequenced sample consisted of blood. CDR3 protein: CASSFLGEGEQYF. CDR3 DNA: TGCGCCAGCAGCTTCTTGGGAGAAGGGGAGCAGTACTTC. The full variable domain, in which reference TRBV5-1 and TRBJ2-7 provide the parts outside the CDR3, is KAGVTQTPRYLIKTRGQQVTLSCSPISGHRSVSWYQQTPGQGLQFLFEYFSETQRNKGNFPGRFSGRQFSNSRSEMNVSTLELGDSALYLCASSFLGEGEQYFGPGTRLTVT.